What follows describes a single T cell receptor (beta chain). The antigen it binds to is not known. No base-level quality is on record; no much larger clone is a single base apart. The data were obtained in a study of T-cell reconstitution after alpha-beta-depleted transplantation in children (dated by TCRdb to the mid-2010s). A note on the overall study: The study quantitatively tracked T-cell immune reconstitution after TCRalphabeta/CD19-depleted allogeneic hematopoietic cell transplantation in children using TCR repertoire profiling.

Trimming removed 3 bases from V and 6 bases from J; the gene matches leave 13 bases unexplained. Spanning cysteine to phenylalanine, the CDR3 consists of 16 amino acids. The CDR3 DNA has 48 bases and is translated from base 1. The germline V gene (reference sequence) supplies CDR1 DFQATT and CDR2 SNEGSKA. Library prep was done by PCR. TCRdb names Illumina HiSeq 2500 as the instrument used. TCR libraries were prepared with molecular barcoding, using unique molecular identifiers to normalize TCRbeta repertoire quantification. In TCRdb, the public reads were trimmed at Q25 with fastp and aligned with MiXCR, with productive beta chains retained. A single entry per CDR3 protein holds the most common genes and DNA from its merged rows. The sample has about 540,000 distinct CDR3 sequences on record, around 18% of them singletons. The top ten constitute 3% to 3.5% of the sample.

This specimen was PBMCs from the stem cell graft donor, taken from the stem cell graft. This receptor chain uses TRBV20-1 and TRBJ2-3; the central 9 bases match TRBD2. This clonotype was sampled from a human donor who donated a stem cell graft to a child with acute lymphoblastic leukemia. CDR3 protein: CSARLLLAGEVDTQYF. The sequence in DNA is TGCAGTGCTAGGTTACTCTTAGCGGGAGAGGTGGATACGCAGTATTTT.